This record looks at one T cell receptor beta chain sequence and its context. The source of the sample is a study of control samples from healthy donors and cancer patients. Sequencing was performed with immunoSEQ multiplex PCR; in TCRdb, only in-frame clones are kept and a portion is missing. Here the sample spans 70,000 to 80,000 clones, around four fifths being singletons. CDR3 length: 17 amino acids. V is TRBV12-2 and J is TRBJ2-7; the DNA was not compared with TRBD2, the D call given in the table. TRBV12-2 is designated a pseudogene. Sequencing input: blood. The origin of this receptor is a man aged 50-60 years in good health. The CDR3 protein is CASRLGVGGRRSYEQYF. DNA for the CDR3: TGTGCAAGTCGCTTAGGAGTTGGCGGGAGGCGTTCCTACGAGCAGTACTTC.